These 8 T cell receptor beta chains originate from one sample sequenced in a study of Ad26.COV2.S vaccination and SARS-CoV-2 variants (dated by TCRdb to about 2021). Explained via the paper, the treatment or condition label denotes: 19 received Ad26.COV2.S at low or high dose, single or two shots; several received placebo; per-sample allocation not given. Repertoires of vaccine and placebo recipients were sequenced from samples taken on day 63 after the first injection. Library preparation employed the immunoSEQ multiplex PCR assay. Sourced from immuneACCESS, this table was stored by TCRdb with only in-frame sequences that have V and J called. A share of the clones is absent; for the studies checked, an unresolved V gene accounts for under half, and the remainder has no known explanation. The sample table shows some 240,000 clones, and 87% are seen once. Nearly 3% of the sample goes to the ten largest clones.

Here the sequenced sample was peripheral blood, taken in a trial of Ad26.COV2.S vaccine versus placebo. These receptors all stem from a person between 18 and 59 years old who received the Ad26.COV2.S COVID-19 vaccine or a placebo.

Judged by abundance, this clone is medium-sized. The chain joins TRBV7-8 to TRBJ2-5; no clear D gene. Germline V gene lookup returns CDR1 SGHVS and CDR2 FQNEAQ. V lost 3 bases, J lost 5 bases, and 7 bases lay in between. The CDR3 sequence is 12 residues long. The CDR3 loop is CASSFSWETQYF. The CDR3 DNA is TGTGCCAGCAGCTTTAGTTGGGAGACCCAGTACTTC.

This chain links TRBV4-1 with TRBJ2-3; TRBD2 matches at 7 bases. Germline assignment: CDR1 MGHRA and CDR2 YSYEKL. V was clipped by 4 bases and J by 2 bases; unmatched bases: 12. This CDR3 is 17 amino acids long. The DNA for the CDR3 is TGCGCCAGCAGCCCTTACGGGGCGGGAGTGAACACAGATACGCAGTATTTT. Translating it yields CASSPYGAGVNTDTQYF.

In DNA, the CDR3 is TGTGCCAGCTCACCCCGAATAGAGGGCTCCCCTCAGCCCCAGCATTTT. It specifies CASSPRIEGSPQPQHF. The chain employs TRBV18 and TRBJ1-5; no firm D call. Germline V gene sequence: CDR1 KGHSH, CDR2 LQKENI. The length of the CDR3 is 16 residues. Trimming took 3 bases from V and 6 from J, leaving 18 bases between them. The full variable domain, completed using reference TRBV18 and TRBJ1-5, is NAGVMQNPRHLVRRRGQEARLRCSPMKGHSHVYWYRQLPEEGLKFMVYLQKENIIDESGMPKERFSAEFPKEGPSILRIQQVVRGDSAAYFCASSPRIEGSPQPQHFGDGTRLSIL.

V usage is TRBV5-5 and J usage is TRBJ2-6, with D unresolved. The CDR3 is 15 residues long. V was trimmed by 4 bases and J by 2 bases, leaving 10 bases between them. Germline values: CDR1 SGHKS, CDR2 YYEKEE (reference sequence). The CDR3 coding sequence is TGTGCCAGCAGCCCTTGGACGACTGGGGCCAACGTCCTGACTTTC. It translates to CASSPWTTGANVLTF.

This chain links TRBV6-2 or TRBV6-3 with TRBJ1-6; 9 bases line up with TRBD1. Germline V gene data show CDR1 as MNHEY and CDR2 as SVGEGT. The CDR3 runs 14 residues. With V trimmed by 5 bases and J by 8 bases, 4 bases remained unmatched. The CDR3 DNA reads TGTGCCAGCAGTACCGGGACAGGGTATTCACCCCTCCACTTT. Translating it yields CASSTGTGYSPLHF.

The rearrangement links TRBV19 to TRBJ2-1; 7 bases are shared with TRBD1. V dropped 3 bases and J dropped 9; count of bases not matched to a gene: 14. CDR3 size: 16 residues. The germline V gene has CDR1 LNHDA and CDR2 SQIVND (reference sequence). The CDR3 DNA reads as TGTGCCAGTAGTATCTGGACCGGGACAGCCTCAGGTGAGCAGTTCTTC. It specifies CASSIWTGTASGEQFF.

The V call is TRBV6-1, the J call TRBJ1-1; D remains ambiguous. Trimming pared 2 bases from V and 3 bases from J, leaving 13 bases between. Germline V gives CDR1 MNHNS, CDR2 SASEGT. The CDR3 consists of 15 residues. CDR3 residues: CASSELGVKDTEAFF. CDR3 bases: TGTGCCAGCAGTGAACTAGGAGTGAAGGACACTGAAGCTTTCTTT.

This sequence joins TRBV4-1 and TRBJ2-1, with D possibly TRBD2 on 5 matching bases. The CDR3 is 17 amino acids. Trimming shortened V by 5 bases and J by 2 bases, and 19 bases separated the two germline ends. The germline CDR1 and CDR2 sequences are MGHRA and YSYEKL. For the CDR3, the DNA is TGCGCCAGCAGCGCCCGGGAAGGGAACGGCGCCTACAATGAGCAGTTCTTC. Translated, it gives CASSAREGNGAYNEQFF.